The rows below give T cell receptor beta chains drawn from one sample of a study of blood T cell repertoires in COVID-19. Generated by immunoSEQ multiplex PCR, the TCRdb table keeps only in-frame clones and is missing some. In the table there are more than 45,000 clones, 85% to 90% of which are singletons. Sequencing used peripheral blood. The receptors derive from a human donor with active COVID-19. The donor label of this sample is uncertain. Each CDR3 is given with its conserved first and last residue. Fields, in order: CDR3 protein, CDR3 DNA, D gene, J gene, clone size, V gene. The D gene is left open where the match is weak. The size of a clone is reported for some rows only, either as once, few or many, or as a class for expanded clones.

CDR3: CASHALASSTDTQYF
DNA: TGTGCCAGCCATGCCCTAGCGTCTAGCACAGATACGCAGTATTTT
D: -
J: TRBJ2-3
size: -
V: TRBV5-6

CDR3: CASSGQGQPQHF
DNA: TGTGCCAGCAGCGGACAGGGCCAGCCCCAGCATTTT
D: TRBD1
J: TRBJ1-5
size: -
V: TRBV2

CDR3: CASSSDYPRTDTQYF
DNA: TGCGCCAGCAGCTCGGACTACCCCCGCACAGATACGCAGTATTTT
D: -
J: TRBJ2-3
size: -
V: TRBV5-1

CDR3: CASSYGISYNEQFF
DNA: TGTGCCAGCAGTTACGGGATCTCCTACAATGAGCAGTTCTTC
D: -
J: TRBJ2-1
size: -
V: TRBV27

CDR3: CASSGRGEETQYF
DNA: TGTGCCAGCAGTGGCAGGGGGGAGGAGACCCAGTACTTC
D: -
J: TRBJ2-5
size: -
V: TRBV6-6

CDR3: CASSPRGSPEETQYF
DNA: TGTGCCAGCTCACCGAGGGGGTCGCCCGAAGAGACCCAGTACTTC
D: -
J: TRBJ2-5
size: once
V: TRBV18

CDR3: CASSRQSQNTGELFF
DNA: TGTGCCAGCAGTAGACAAAGTCAGAACACCGGGGAGCTGTTTTTT
D: -
J: TRBJ2-2
size: -
V: TRBV6-5

CDR3: CASSSGQTAYEQYF
DNA: TGTGCCAGCAGCTCCGGACAGACAGCCTACGAGCAGTACTTC
D: -
J: TRBJ2-7
size: few
V: TRBV7-8

CDR3: CASSERGGLSNQPQHF
DNA: TGTGCCAGCAGTGAACGGGGAGGGCTAAGCAATCAGCCCCAGCATTTT
D: -
J: TRBJ1-5
size: few
V: TRBV6-1

CDR3: CASSLGAGNQETQYF
DNA: TGCGCCAGCAGCTTGGGAGCAGGAAACCAAGAGACCCAGTACTTC
D: -
J: TRBJ2-5
size: -
V: TRBV5-1

CDR3: CASSPRAGSNQPQHF
DNA: TGTGCCAGCTCACCACGAGCAGGGAGCAATCAGCCCCAGCATTTT
D: -
J: TRBJ1-5
size: -
V: TRBV18

CDR3: CASSNRWRLQETQYF
DNA: TGTGCCAGTAGCAATCGGTGGAGGCTACAAGAGACCCAGTACTTC
D: -
J: TRBJ2-5
size: -
V: TRBV19

CDR3: CASSIGGPVNKVRSYF
DNA: TGTGCCAGCAGTATCGGGGGGCCAGTCAATAAAGTGAGGTCATACTTC
D: -
J: TRBJ2-7
size: -
V: TRBV3-1/TRBV3-2

CDR3: CASSSWTSGSPDTQYF
DNA: TGTGCCAGCAGTTCTTGGACTAGCGGGAGTCCAGATACGCAGTATTTT
D: TRBD2
J: TRBJ2-3
size: -
V: TRBV27

CDR3: CASSEGTSSIQETQYF
DNA: TGCGCCAGCAGCGAGGGGACTAGCTCTATCCAAGAGACCCAGTACTTC
D: TRBD2
J: TRBJ2-5
size: -
V: TRBV5-1

CDR3: CASSLASGSINEQFF
DNA: TGTGCCAGCAGCTTAGCTAGCGGGAGTATCAATGAGCAGTTCTTC
D: TRBD2
J: TRBJ2-1
size: once
V: TRBV11-2

CDR3: CASSPPGISGASEQYF
DNA: TGCGCCAGCAGCCCCCCAGGGATTAGCGGGGCGAGTGAGCAGTACTTC
D: TRBD2
J: TRBJ2-7
size: -
V: TRBV5-1

CDR3: CASSTEGRGYTF
DNA: TGTGCCAGTAGTACAGAGGGCCGGGGCTACACCTTC
D: -
J: TRBJ1-2
size: once
V: TRBV19

CDR3: CASSDRGVSYNEQFF
DNA: TGTGCCAGTAGTGACCGGGGTGTATCCTACAATGAGCAGTTCTTC
D: -
J: TRBJ2-1
size: -
V: TRBV19

CDR3: CASSSPFKGLAGAEQYF
DNA: TGTGCCAGCTCTAGTCCCTTCAAAGGACTAGCGGGAGCGGAGCAGTACTTC
D: TRBD2
J: TRBJ2-7
size: few
V: TRBV28

CDR3: CATEAGTGPTDTQYF
DNA: TGTGCCACTGAAGCCGGGACAGGGCCCACAGATACGCAGTATTTT
D: TRBD1
J: TRBJ2-3
size: -
V: TRBV24-1

CDR3: CASSLGPAGELFF
DNA: TGTGCCAGCAGCTTGGGGCCTGCAGGGGAGCTGTTTTTT
D: -
J: TRBJ2-2
size: -
V: TRBV2

CDR3: CASSRYGGAANTGELFF
DNA: TGCGCCAGCAGCCGCTATGGGGGGGCAGCGAACACCGGGGAGCTGTTTTTT
D: -
J: TRBJ2-2
size: -
V: TRBV5-1

CDR3: CASSQGSGPPSSYNEQFF
DNA: TGCGCCAGCAGCCAAGGTAGCGGACCACCAAGCTCCTACAATGAGCAGTTCTTC
D: -
J: TRBJ2-1
size: -
V: TRBV4-1

CDR3: CASSLAANGGEQFF
DNA: TGTGCCAGCAGCTTAGCAGCGAACGGGGGTGAGCAGTTCTTC
D: -
J: TRBJ2-1
size: few
V: TRBV11-2

CDR3: CASSQPGQYEAFF
DNA: TGTGCCAGCAGCCAGCCGGGACAGTATGAAGCTTTCTTT
D: TRBD1
J: TRBJ1-1
size: -
V: TRBV4-2

CDR3: CASSSPATGRYEQFF
DNA: TGTGCCAGCAGCTCCCCTGCGACGGGTAGGTATGAGCAGTTCTTC
D: -
J: TRBJ2-1
size: -
V: TRBV5-4

CDR3: CASSLGPGTYEQYF
DNA: TGTGCCAGCAGCTTAGGGCCAGGGACCTACGAGCAGTACTTC
D: -
J: TRBJ2-7
size: -
V: TRBV7-2

CDR3: CASSLRGVGPEKLFF
DNA: TGTGCCAGCAGTCTTCGGGGGGTCGGCCCCGAAAAACTGTTTTTT
D: -
J: TRBJ1-4
size: -
V: TRBV2

CDR3: CASSFFSSGGLSDEQFF
DNA: TGTGCCAGCAGCTTTTTTAGTTCAGGGGGCTTGAGCGATGAGCAGTTCTTC
D: TRBD1
J: TRBJ2-1
size: once
V: TRBV7-2

CDR3: CASSYSRDRGQAFF
DNA: TGCGCCAGCAGCTACTCCCGGGACAGGGGGCAGGCTTTCTTT
D: TRBD1
J: TRBJ1-1
size: -
V: TRBV5-1

CDR3: CASSYEGSYGYTF
DNA: TGTGCCAGCAGTTACGAGGGTAGCTATGGCTACACCTTC
D: -
J: TRBJ1-2
size: once
V: TRBV6-5

CDR3: CASSPGQGLPGANVLTF
DNA: TGTGCCAGCAGTCCTGGACAGGGGTTGCCTGGGGCCAACGTCCTGACTTTC
D: TRBD1
J: TRBJ2-6
size: -
V: TRBV27

CDR3: CASSLVQALSYNEQFF
DNA: TGTGCCAGCAGCTTAGTCCAAGCGCTCTCCTACAATGAGCAGTTCTTC
D: -
J: TRBJ2-1
size: -
V: TRBV11-2

CDR3: CASSFFGGFNQPQHF
DNA: TGCGCCAGCAGCTTCTTCGGGGGGTTCAATCAGCCCCAGCATTTT
D: -
J: TRBJ1-5
size: -
V: TRBV5-1

CDR3: CASSLPGGETQYF
DNA: TGTGCCAGCAGCTTACCGGGTGGAGAGACCCAGTACTTC
D: -
J: TRBJ2-5
size: -
V: TRBV7-9

CDR3: CASSPPGTGGKLFF
DNA: TGTGCCAGCTCACCTCCCGGGACAGGAGGAAAACTGTTTTTT
D: TRBD1
J: TRBJ1-4
size: -
V: TRBV18